The source of this TCR beta chain is a study of T-cell reconstitution after alpha-beta-depleted transplantation in children. Construction of the TCRbeta library involved unique molecular identifiers. TCRdb re-derived calls from the PCR reads in MiXCR, one entry per CDR3 protein. This sample has a few hundred thousand distinct CDR3 sequences; approximately 12% occur once, and the top ten carry roughly 5.4%. V lost 5 bases, J lost 5 bases, and 12 bases lay in between. The CDR3 contains 13 residues. This material consisted of PBMCs from the stem cell graft donor, taken from the stem cell graft. The chain recombines TRBV12-3 or TRBV12-4 with TRBJ2-5; tentative D call: TRBD2 (5 bases). This TCR derives from a human donor who donated a stem cell graft to a child with combined immunodeficiency. CDR3 nucleotide sequence: TGTGCCAGCAGTCTTAGGAGGATCGAGACCCAGTACTTC. Its protein product is CASSLRRIETQYF.